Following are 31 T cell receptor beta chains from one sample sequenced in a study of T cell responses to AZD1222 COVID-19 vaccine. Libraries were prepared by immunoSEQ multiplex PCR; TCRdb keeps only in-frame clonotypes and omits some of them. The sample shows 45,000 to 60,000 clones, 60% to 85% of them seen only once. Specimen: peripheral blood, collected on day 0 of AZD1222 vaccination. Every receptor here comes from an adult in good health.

The CDR3 region has the DNA TGTGCCAGCAGCTTAGCGGCGGGACACTTGAACACTGAAGCTTTCTTT. It translates to CASSLAAGHLNTEAFF. The chain carries TRBV11-2 and TRBJ1-1; D may be TRBD1 (6 bases). This CDR3 region has 16 residues. V was shortened by 1 base and J by 0 bases, with 12 bases between the two germline ends. CDR1 SGHAT and CDR2 FQNNGV come from the germline V gene.

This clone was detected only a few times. DNA for the CDR3: TGTGCCAGCAGCGTTCGAGCGGGAGCCAAAAACATTCAGTACTTC. Residues: CASSVRAGAKNIQYF. The chain is built from TRBV9 and TRBJ2-4, with D perhaps TRBD2 (6 bases). Germline V lookup: CDR1 SGDLS, CDR2 YYNGEE. Trimming pared 2 bases from V and 0 bases from J, leaving 9 bases between. The CDR3 consists of 15 residues.

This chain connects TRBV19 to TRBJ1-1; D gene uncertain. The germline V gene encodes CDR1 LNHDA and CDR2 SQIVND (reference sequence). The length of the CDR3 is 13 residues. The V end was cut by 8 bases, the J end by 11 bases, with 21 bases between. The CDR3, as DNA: TGTGCCAGTGGGGAGGACGCGGATGTTAGGGCTTTCTTT. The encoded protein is CASGEDADVRAFF.

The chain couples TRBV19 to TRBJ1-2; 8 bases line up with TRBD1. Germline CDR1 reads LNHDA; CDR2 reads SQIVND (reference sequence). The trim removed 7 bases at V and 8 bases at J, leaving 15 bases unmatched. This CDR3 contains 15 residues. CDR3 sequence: CASTGGDRILRGYTF. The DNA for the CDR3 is TGTGCCAGTACCGGGGGGGACAGGATTCTCCGGGGCTACACCTTC.

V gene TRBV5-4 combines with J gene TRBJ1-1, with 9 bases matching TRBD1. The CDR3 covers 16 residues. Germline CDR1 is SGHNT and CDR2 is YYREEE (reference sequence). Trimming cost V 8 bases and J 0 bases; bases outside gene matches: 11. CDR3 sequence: CASSVGTGNMNTEAFF. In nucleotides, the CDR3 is TGTGCCAGTAGCGTGGGGACAGGGAACATGAACACTGAAGCTTTCTTT.

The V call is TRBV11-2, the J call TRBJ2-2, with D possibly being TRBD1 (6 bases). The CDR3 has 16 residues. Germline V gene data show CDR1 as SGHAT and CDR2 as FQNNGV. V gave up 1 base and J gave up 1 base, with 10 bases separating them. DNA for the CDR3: TGTGCCAGCAGCTTAGCGCCGGGACAGAACACCGGGGAGCTGTTTTTT. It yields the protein CASSLAPGQNTGELFF. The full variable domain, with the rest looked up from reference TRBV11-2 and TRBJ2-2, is EAGVAQSPRYKIIEKRQSVAFWCNPISGHATLYWYQQILGQGPKLLIQFQNNGVVDDSQLPKDRFSAERLKGVDSTLKIQPAKLEDSAVYLCASSLAPGQNTGELFFGEGSRLTVL.

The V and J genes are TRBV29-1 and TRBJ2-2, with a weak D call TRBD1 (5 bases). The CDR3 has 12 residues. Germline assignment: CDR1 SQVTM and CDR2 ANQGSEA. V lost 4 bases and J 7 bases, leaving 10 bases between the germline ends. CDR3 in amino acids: CSVGDSDGELFF. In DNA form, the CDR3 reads TGCAGCGTTGGCGACAGTGACGGGGAGCTGTTTTTT.

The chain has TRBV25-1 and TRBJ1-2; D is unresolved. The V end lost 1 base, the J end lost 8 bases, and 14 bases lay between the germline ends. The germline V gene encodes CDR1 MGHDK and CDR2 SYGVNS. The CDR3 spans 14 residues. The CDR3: CASSESTALRGYTF. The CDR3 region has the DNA TGTGCCAGCAGTGAATCAACAGCACTGAGGGGCTACACCTTC.

Here the CDR3 reads CASSFLAGGDNEQFF. The DNA for the CDR3 is TGTGCCAGCAGCTTTCTAGCGGGAGGAGACAATGAGCAGTTCTTC. The V gene is TRBV5-4, the J gene TRBJ2-1; 11 nucleotides line up with TRBD2. This CDR3 is 15 amino acids long. Germline V CDR1 and CDR2: SGHNT, YYREEE (reference sequence). The V segment lost 2 bases and the J segment 5 bases; nucleotides outside the gene matches: 3.

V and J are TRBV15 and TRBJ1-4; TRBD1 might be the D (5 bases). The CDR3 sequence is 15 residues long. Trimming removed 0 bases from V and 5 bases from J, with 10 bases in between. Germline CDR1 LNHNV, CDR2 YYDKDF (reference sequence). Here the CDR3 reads CATSREGRENEKLFF. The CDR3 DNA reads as TGTGCCACCAGCAGAGAAGGCAGGGAGAATGAAAAACTGTTTTTT.

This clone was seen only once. CDR3: CASSKGDRRNTEAFF. In nucleotides, the CDR3 is TGTGCCAGTAGTAAAGGGGACCGACGGAACACTGAAGCTTTCTTT. This rearrangement joins TRBV19 to TRBJ1-1, with D tentatively TRBD1 (5 bases). Trimming cost V 4 bases and J 1 base, with 13 bases left between them. Germline lookup yields CDR1 LNHDA and CDR2 SQIVND (reference sequence). The CDR3 is made up of 15 amino acids.

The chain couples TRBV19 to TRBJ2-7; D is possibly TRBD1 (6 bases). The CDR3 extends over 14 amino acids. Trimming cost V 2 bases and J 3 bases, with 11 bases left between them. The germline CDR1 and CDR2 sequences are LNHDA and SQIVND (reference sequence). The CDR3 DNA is TGTGCCAGTAGTATAAGTTGGACAGACTACGAGCAGTACTTC. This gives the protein CASSISWTDYEQYF.

CDR3 nucleotides: TGTGCCAGCAGCCCCAGGGGGGGATCCGGTCAAACCATATATTTT. It translates to CASSPRGGSGQTIYF. J is TRBJ1-3 and V is TRBV13; 7 nucleotides agree with TRBD1. V lost 5 bases, J lost 10 bases, and 14 bases stayed unmatched. Looked up from germline, CDR1 is PRHDT and CDR2 is FYEKMQ (reference sequence). The CDR3 runs to 15 residues.

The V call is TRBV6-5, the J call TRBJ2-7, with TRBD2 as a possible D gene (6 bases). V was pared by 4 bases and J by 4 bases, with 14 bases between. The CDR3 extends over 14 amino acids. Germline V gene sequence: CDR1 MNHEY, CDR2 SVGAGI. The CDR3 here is CASSWVGGGYEQYF. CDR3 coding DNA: TGTGCCAGCAGTTGGGTGGGAGGAGGATACGAGCAGTACTTC.

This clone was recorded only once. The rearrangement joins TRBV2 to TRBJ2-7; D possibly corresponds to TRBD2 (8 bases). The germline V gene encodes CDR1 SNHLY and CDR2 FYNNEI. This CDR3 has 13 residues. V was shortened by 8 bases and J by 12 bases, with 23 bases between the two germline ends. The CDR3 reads CASRGGTATSWYV. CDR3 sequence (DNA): TGTGCCAGCCGGGGGGGGACAGCTACGTCGTGGTACGTC.

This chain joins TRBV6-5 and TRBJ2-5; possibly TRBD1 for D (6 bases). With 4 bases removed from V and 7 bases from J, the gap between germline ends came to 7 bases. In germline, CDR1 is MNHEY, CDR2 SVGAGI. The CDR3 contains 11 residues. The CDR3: CASSSQGTQYF. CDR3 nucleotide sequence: TGTGCCAGCAGTTCACAGGGGACCCAGTACTTC.

CDR3 bases: TGTGCCAGCAGCTTAGCCTCAGGTAGTTTGGGTTACGAGCAGTACTTC. This gives the protein CASSLASGSLGYEQYF. This chain joins TRBV7-6 and TRBJ2-7; D not certain. The V end lost 0 bases, the J end lost 4 bases, and 16 bases lay between the germline ends. CDR3 length: 16 amino acids. Germline CDR1 and CDR2: SGHVS and FNYEAQ.

As DNA, the CDR3 is TGTGCCAGCAGTAATGCGGACAGGCCCTATGGCTACACCTTC. This encodes CASSNADRPYGYTF. V is TRBV2 and J is TRBJ1-2; 7 bases align to TRBD1. The CDR3 runs 14 residues. Unmatched junction bases numbered 7, after V lost 5 bases and J lost 4 bases. The germline CDR1 and CDR2 sequences are SNHLY and FYNNEI.

The CDR3 DNA reads TGTGCCAGCACCATATTGGAAAGCAATCAGCCCCAGCATTTT. It yields the protein CASTILESNQPQHF. The V gene is TRBV6-5, the J gene TRBJ1-5, with D hard to call. The CDR3 totals 14 residues. Germline CDR1 is MNHEY and CDR2 is SVGAGI. The germline V and J ends were trimmed by 7 bases and 1 base, with 11 bases remaining between them.

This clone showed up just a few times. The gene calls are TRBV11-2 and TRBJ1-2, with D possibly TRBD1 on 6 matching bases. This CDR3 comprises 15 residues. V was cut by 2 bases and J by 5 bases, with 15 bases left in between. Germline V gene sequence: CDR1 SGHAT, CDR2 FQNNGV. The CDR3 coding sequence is TGTGCCAGCAGCTTATATCCAGGGGCGGGGTATGGCTACACCTTC. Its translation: CASSLYPGAGYGYTF.

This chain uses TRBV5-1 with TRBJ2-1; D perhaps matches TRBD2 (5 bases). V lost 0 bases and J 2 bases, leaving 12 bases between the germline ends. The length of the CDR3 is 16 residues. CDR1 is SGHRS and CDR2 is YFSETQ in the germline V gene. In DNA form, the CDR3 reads TGCGCCAGCAGCTTGGTGTTGAGCGGAACCTACAATGAGCAGTTCTTC. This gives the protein CASSLVLSGTYNEQFF. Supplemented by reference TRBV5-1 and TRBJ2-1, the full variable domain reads KAGVTQTPRYLIKTRGQQVTLSCSPISGHRSVSWYQQTPGQGLQFLFEYFSETQRNKGNFPGRFSGRQFSNSRSEMNVSTLELGDSALYLCASSLVLSGTYNEQFFGPGTRLTVL.

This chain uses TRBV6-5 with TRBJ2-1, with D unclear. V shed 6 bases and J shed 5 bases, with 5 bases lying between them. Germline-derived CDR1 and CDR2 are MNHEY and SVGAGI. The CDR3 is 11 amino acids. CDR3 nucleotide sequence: TGTGCCAGCAGGATAAACAATGAGCAGTTCTTC. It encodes CASRINNEQFF.

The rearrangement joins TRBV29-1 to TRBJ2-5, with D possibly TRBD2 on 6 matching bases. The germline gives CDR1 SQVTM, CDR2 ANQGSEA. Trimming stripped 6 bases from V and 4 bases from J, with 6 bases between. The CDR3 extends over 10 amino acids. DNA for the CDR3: TGCAGCGTGGGGGGAGAGACCCAGTACTTC. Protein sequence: CSVGGETQYF.

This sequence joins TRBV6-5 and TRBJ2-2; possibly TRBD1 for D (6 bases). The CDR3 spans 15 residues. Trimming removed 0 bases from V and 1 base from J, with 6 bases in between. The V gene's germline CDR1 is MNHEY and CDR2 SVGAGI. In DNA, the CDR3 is TGTGCCAGCAGTTACTCGACAGGGAACACCGGGGAGCTGTTTTTT. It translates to CASSYSTGNTGELFF.

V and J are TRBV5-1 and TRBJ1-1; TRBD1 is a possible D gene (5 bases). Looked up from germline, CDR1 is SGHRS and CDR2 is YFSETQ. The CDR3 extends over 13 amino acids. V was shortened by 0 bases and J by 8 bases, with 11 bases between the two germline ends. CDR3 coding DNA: TGCGCCAGCAGCTTGGGGACACTTGGGGAAGCTTTCTTT. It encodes CASSLGTLGEAFF.

The CDR3 nucleotides are TGTGCCAGCAGTTCTCAGGGGAATGAGCAGTTCTTC. Translated: CASSSQGNEQFF. The chain has TRBV12-3 or TRBV12-4 and TRBJ2-1, with D possibly being TRBD1 (6 bases). With 4 bases removed from V and 7 bases from J, the gap between germline ends came to 8 bases. The CDR3 sequence is 12 residues long.

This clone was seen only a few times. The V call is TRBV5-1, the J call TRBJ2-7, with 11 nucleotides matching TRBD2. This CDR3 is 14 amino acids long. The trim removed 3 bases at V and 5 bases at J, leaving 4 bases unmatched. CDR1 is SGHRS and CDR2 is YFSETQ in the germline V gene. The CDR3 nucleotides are TGCGCCAGCAGCTCCGGACTAGCGGGTAACGAGCAGTACTTC. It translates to CASSSGLAGNEQYF. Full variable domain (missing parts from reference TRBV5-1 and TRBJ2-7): KAGVTQTPRYLIKTRGQQVTLSCSPISGHRSVSWYQQTPGQGLQFLFEYFSETQRNKGNFPGRFSGRQFSNSRSEMNVSTLELGDSALYLCASSSGLAGNEQYFGPGTRLTVT.

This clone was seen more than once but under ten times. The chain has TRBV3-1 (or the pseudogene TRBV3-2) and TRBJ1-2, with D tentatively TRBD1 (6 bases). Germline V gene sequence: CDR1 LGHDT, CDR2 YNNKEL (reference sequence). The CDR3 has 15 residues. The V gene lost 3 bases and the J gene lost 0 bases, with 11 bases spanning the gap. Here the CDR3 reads CASSHRQVPNYGYTF. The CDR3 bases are TGTGCCAGCAGCCACAGACAGGTCCCTAACTATGGCTACACCTTC.

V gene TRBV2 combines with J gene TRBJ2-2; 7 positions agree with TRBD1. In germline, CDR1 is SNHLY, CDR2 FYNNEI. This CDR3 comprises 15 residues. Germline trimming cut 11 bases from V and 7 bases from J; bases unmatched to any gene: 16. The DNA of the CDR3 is TGTGCCTCCCAGACAGGGACCATTACTGGCGGGGAGCTGTTTTTT. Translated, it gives CASQTGTITGGELFF. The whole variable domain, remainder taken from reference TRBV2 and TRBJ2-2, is EPEVTQTPSHQVTQMGQEVILRCVPISNHLYFYWYRQILGQKVEFLVSFYNNEISEKSEIFDDQFSVERPDGSNFTLKIRSTKLEDSAMYFCASQTGTITGGELFFGEGSRLTVL.

The CDR3 region is CASSPVVRAWGYTF. CDR3 nucleotide sequence: TGTGCCAGCAGCCCGGTGGTTAGGGCTTGGGGCTACACCTTC. V usage is TRBV5-8 and J usage is TRBJ1-2; D gene uncertain. The V gene's germline CDR1 is SGHTS and CDR2 YDEGEE. This CDR3 is built from 14 residues. The ends were cut back, 4 bases at V and 8 bases at J, with 18 bases in the middle.

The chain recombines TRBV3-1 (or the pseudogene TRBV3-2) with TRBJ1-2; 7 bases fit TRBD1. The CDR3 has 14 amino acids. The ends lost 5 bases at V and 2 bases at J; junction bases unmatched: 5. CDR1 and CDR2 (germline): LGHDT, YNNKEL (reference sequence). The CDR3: CASSGAGGNYGYTF. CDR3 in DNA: TGTGCCAGCAGCGGGGCAGGGGGGAACTATGGCTACACCTTC.